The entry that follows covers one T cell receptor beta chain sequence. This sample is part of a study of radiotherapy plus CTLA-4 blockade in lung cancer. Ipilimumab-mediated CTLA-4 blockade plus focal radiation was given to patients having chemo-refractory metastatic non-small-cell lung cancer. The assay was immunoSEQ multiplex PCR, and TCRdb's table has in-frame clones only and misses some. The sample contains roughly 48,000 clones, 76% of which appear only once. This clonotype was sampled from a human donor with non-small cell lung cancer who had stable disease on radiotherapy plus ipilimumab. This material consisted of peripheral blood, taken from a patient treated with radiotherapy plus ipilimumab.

The CDR3 region is CASSPLQGYSGNTIYF. CDR3 DNA: TGTGCCAGCTCACCACTACAGGGCTACTCTGGAAACACCATATATTTT. The rearrangement links TRBV18 to TRBJ1-3; a possible D gene is TRBD1 (6 bases). The length of the CDR3 is 16 residues. The germline gives CDR1 KGHSH, CDR2 LQKENI. Trimming took 1 base from V and 0 from J, leaving 10 bases between them.